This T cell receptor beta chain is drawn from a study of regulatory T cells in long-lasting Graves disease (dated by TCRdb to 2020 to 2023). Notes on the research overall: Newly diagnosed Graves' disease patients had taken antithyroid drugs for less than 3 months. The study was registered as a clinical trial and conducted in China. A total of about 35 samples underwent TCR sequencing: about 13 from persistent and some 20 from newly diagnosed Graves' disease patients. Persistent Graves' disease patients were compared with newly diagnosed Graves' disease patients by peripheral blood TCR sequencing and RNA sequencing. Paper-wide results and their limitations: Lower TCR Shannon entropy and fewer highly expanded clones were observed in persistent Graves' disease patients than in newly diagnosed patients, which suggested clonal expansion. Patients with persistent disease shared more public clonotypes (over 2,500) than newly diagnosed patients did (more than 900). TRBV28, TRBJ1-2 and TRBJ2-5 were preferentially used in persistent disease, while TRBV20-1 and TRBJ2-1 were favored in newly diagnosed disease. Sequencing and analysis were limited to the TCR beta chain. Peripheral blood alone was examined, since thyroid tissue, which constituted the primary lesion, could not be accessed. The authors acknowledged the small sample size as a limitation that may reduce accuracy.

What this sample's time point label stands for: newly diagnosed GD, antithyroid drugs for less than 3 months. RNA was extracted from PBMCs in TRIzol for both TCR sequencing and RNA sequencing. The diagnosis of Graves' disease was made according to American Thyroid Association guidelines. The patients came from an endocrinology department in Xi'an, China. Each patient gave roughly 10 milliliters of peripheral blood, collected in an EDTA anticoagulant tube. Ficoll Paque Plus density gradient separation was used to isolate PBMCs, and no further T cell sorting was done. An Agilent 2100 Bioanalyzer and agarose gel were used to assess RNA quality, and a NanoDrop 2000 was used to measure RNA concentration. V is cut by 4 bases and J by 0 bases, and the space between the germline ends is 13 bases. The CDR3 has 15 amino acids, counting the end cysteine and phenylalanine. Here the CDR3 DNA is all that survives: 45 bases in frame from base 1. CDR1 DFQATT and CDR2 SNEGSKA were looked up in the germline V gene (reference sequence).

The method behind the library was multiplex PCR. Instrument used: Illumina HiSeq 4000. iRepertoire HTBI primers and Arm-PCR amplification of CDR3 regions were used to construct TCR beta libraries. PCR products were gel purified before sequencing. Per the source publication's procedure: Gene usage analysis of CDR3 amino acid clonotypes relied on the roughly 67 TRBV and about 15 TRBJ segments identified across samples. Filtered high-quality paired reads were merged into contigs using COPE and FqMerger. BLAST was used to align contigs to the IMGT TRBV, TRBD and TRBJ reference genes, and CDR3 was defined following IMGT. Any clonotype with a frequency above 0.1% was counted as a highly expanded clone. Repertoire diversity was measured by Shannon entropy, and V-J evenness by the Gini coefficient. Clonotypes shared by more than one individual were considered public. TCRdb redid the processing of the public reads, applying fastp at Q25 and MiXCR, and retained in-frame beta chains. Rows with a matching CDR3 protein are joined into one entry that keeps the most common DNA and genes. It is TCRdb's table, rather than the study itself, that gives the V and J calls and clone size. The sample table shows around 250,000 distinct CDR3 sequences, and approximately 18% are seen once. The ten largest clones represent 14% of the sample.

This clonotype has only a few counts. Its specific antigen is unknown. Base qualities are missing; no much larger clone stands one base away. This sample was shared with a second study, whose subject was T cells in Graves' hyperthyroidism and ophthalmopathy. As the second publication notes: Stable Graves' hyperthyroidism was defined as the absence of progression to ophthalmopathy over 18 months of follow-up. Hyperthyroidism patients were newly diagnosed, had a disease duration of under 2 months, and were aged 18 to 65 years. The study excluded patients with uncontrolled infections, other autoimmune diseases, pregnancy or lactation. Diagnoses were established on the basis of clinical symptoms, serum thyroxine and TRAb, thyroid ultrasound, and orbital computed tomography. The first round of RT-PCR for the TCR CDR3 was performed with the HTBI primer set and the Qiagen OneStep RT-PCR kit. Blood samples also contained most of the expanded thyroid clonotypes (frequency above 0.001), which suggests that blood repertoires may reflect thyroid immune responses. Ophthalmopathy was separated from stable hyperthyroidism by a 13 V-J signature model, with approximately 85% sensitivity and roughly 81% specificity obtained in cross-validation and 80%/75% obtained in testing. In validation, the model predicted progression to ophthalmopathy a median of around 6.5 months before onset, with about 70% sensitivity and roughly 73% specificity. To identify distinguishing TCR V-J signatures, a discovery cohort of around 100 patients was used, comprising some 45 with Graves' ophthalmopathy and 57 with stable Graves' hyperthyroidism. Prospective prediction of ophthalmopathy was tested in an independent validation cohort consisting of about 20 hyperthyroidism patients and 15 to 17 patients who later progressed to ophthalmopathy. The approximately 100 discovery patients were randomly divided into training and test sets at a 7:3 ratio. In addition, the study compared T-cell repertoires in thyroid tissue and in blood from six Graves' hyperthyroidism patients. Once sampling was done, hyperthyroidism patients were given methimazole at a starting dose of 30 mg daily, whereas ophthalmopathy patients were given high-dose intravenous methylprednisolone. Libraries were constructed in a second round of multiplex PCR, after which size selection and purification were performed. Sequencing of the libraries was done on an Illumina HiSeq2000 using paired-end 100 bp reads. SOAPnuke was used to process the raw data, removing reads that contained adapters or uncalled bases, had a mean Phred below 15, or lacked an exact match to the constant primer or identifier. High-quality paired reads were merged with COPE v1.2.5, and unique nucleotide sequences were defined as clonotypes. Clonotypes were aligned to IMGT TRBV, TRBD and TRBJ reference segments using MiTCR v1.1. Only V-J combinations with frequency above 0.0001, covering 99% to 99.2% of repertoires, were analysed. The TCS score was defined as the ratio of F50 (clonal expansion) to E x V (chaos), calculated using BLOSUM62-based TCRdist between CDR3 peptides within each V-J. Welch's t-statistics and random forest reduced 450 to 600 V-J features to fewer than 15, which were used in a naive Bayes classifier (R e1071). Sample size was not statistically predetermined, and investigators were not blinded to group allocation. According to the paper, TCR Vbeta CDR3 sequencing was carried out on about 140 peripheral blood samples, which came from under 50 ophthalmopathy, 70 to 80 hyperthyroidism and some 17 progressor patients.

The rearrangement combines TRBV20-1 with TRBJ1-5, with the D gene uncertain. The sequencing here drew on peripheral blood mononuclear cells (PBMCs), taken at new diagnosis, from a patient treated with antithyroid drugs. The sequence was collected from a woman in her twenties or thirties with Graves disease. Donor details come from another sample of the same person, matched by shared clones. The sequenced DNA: TGCAGTGCTACGGCGGAGGGCTATAGCAATCAGCCCCAGCATTTT. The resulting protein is CSATAEGYSNQPQHF.